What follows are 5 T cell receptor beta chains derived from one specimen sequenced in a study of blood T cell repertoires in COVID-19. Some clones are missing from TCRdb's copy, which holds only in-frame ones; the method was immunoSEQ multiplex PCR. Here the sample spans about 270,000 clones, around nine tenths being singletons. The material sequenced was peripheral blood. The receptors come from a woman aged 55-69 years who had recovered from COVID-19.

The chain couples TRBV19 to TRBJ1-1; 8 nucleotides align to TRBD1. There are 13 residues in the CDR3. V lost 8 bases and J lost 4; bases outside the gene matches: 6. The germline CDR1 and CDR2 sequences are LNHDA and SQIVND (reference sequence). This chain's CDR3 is CASLDRAVTEAFF. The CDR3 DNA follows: TGTGCCAGTTTGGACAGGGCGGTCACTGAAGCTTTCTTT.

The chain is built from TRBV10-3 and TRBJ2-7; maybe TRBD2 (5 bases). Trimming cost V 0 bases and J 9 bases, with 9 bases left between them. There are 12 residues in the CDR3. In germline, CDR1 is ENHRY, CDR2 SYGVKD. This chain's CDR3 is CAISESAGRQYF. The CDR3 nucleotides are TGTGCCATCAGTGAGTCGGCGGGCAGGCAGTACTTC.

As DNA, the CDR3 is TGTGCCAGCAGCCTCGTCGGTTCTGGCTACACCTTC. It yields the protein CASSLVGSGYTF. This chain links TRBV14 with TRBJ1-2, with D uncertain. CDR3 size: 12 residues. CDR1 is SGHDN and CDR2 is FVKESK in the germline V gene. The ends were cut back, 4 bases at V and 7 bases at J, with 10 bases in the middle.

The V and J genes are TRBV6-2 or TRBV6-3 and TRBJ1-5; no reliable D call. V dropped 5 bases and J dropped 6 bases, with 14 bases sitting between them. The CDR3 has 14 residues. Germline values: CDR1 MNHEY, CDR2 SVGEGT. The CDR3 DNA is TGTGCCAGCAGTCAGAATATAGCGAGTCAGCCCCAGCATTTT. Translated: CASSQNIASQPQHF.

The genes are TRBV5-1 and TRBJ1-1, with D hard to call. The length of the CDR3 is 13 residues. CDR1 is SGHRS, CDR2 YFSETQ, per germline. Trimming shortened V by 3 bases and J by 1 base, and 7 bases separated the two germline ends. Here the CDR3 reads CASSSQTNTEAFF. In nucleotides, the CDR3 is TGCGCCAGCAGCTCACAGACGAACACTGAAGCTTTCTTT.